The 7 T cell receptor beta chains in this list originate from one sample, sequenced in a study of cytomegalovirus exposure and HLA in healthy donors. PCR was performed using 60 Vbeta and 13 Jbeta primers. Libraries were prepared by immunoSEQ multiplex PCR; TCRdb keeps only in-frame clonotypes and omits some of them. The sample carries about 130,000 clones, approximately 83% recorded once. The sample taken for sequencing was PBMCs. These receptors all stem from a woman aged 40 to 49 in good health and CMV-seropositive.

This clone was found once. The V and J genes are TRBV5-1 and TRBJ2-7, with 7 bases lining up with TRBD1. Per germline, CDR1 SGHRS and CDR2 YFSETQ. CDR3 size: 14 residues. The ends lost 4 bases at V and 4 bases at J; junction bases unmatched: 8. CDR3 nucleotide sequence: TGCGCCAGCAGCCCGGACAGGTCTCGGTACGAGCAGTACTTC. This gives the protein CASSPDRSRYEQYF.

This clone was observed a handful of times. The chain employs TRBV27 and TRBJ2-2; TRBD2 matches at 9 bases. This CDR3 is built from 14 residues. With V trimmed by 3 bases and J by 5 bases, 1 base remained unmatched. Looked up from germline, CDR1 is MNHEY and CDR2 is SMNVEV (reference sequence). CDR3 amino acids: CASSFTSGTGELFF. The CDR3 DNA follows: TGTGCCAGCAGTTTTACTAGCGGGACCGGGGAGCTGTTTTTT.

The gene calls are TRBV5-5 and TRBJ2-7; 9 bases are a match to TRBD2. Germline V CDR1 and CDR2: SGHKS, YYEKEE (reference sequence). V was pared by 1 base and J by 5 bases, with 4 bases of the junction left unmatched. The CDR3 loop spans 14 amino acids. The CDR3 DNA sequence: TGTGCCAGCAGCTTGTTTAGCGGGAGTGACGAGCAGTACTTC. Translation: CASSLFSGSDEQYF.

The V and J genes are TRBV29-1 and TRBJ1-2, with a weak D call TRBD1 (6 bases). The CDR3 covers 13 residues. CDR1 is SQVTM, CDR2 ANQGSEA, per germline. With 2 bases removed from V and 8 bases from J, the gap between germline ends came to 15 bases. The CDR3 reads CSVETGNLWGYTF. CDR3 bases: TGCAGCGTTGAAACAGGGAACCTATGGGGCTACACCTTC.

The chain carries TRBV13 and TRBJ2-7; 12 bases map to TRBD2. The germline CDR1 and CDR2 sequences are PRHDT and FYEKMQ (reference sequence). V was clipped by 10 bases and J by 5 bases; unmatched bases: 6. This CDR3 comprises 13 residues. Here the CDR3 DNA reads TGTGCCACAGGACTAGCGGGATTTGACGAGCAGTACTTC. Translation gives CATGLAGFDEQYF.

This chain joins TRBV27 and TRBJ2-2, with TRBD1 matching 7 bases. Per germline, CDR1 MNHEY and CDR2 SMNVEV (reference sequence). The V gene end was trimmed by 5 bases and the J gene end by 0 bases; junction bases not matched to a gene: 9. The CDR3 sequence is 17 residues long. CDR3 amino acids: CASSPWDSYSNTGELFF. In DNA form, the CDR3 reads TGTGCCAGCAGTCCTTGGGACAGCTATTCGAACACCGGGGAGCTGTTTTTT.

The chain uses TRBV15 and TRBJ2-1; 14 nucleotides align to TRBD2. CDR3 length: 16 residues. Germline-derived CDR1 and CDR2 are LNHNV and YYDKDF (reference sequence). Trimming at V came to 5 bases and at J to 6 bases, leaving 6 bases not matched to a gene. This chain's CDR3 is CATSPEGTSGSNEQFF. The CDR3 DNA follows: TGTGCCACCAGCCCTGAGGGGACTAGCGGGAGCAATGAGCAGTTCTTC.